What follows are 19 T cell receptor beta chains derived from one specimen sequenced in a study of cytomegalovirus exposure and HLA in healthy donors. In the PCR, 60 Vbeta and 13 Jbeta primers were used. Sequencing used immunoSEQ multiplex PCR; TCRdb keeps in-frame clones, though not all of them. The sample consists of 98,000 or so clones, around four fifths of them appearing once. The sequencing input was PBMCs. The origin of the receptors is a man between 35 and 55 years old in good health and CMV-seronegative.

The chain is built from TRBV19 and TRBJ1-5; D possibly corresponds to TRBD1 (6 bases). Trimming stripped 0 bases from V and 5 bases from J, with 35 bases between. Germline V gives CDR1 LNHDA, CDR2 SQIVND (reference sequence). The CDR3 contains 23 residues. In nucleotides, the CDR3 is TGTGCCAGTAGTATAGACCCAGGCGTTTTTCGTAGGTCAGGCAGGGGCGCTGATCAGCCCCAGCATTTT. Translation gives CASSIDPGVFRRSGRGADQPQHF.

V is TRBV6-1 and J is TRBJ1-3, with 7 positions matching TRBD1. The CDR3 totals 16 residues. The germline V gene has CDR1 MNHNS and CDR2 SASEGT. V lost 2 bases to trimming and J lost 1 base; unmatched junction nucleotides: 5. CDR3 nucleotide sequence: TGTGCCAGCAGTGAACGACAGGGATGGTCTGGAAACACCATATATTTT. Protein sequence: CASSERQGWSGNTIYF.

The count of this clone is one. The genes are TRBV10-3 and TRBJ2-7, with TRBD1 as a possible D gene (6 bases). Germline CDR1 and CDR2: ENHRY and SYGVKD. CDR3 length: 14 residues. Trimming cost V 6 bases and J 3 bases, with 15 bases left between them. The CDR3, as DNA: TGTGCCATCAGCGAACAGGGATCCAACTACGAGCAGTACTTC. The encoded protein is CAISEQGSNYEQYF.

The V and J genes are TRBV2 and TRBJ2-1; D might be TRBD1 (6 bases). The germline CDR1 and CDR2 sequences are SNHLY and FYNNEI. The CDR3 runs to 15 residues. Trimming pared 4 bases from V and 2 bases from J, leaving 12 bases between. CDR3 protein: CASSAAGTPYNEQFF. The CDR3 DNA follows: TGTGCCAGCAGTGCGGCCGGGACACCCTACAATGAGCAGTTCTTC.

This sequence joins TRBV29-1 and TRBJ1-5, with D possibly TRBD1 on 5 matching bases. The CDR3 extends over 13 amino acids. Germline V gives CDR1 SQVTM, CDR2 ANQGSEA. V lost 2 bases, J lost 5 bases, and 10 bases lay in between. The DNA for the CDR3 is TGCAGCGTTGAACAGGGCCCCGATCAGCCCCAGCATTTT. This translates into CSVEQGPDQPQHF.

The chain uses TRBV10-3 and TRBJ2-5, with D possibly TRBD1 on 5 matching bases. Germline lookup yields CDR1 ENHRY and CDR2 SYGVKD. The V gene lost 10 bases and the J gene lost 4 bases, with 16 bases spanning the gap. The CDR3 is 13 amino acids. This chain's CDR3 is CATRQFEIETQYF. CDR3 DNA sequence: TGTGCCACCCGACAGTTTGAGATAGAGACCCAGTACTTC.

Here the CDR3 reads CASSQAGPAETQYF. The CDR3 bases are TGTGCCAGCAGCCAGGCGGGCCCGGCAGAGACCCAGTACTTC. The chain is built from TRBV7-9 and TRBJ2-5; perhaps TRBD2 as D (5 bases). Germline V gives CDR1 SEHNR, CDR2 FQNEAQ (reference sequence). The CDR3 is made up of 14 amino acids. Trimming took 5 bases from V and 4 from J, leaving 14 bases between them.

The gene calls are TRBV29-1 and TRBJ1-6, with 8 bases that match TRBD1. Trimming removed 7 bases from V and 5 bases from J; junction bases left unmatched: 4. The germline gives CDR1 SQVTM, CDR2 ANQGSEA. This CDR3 is 13 amino acids long. CDR3 sequence: CSAGQGHNSPLHF. The CDR3 DNA reads TGCAGCGCTGGACAGGGCCATAATTCACCCCTCCACTTT.

The chain carries TRBV30 and TRBJ2-7, with D hard to call. The V end was cut by 2 bases, the J end by 2 bases, with 10 bases between. CDR1 GTSNPN and CDR2 SVGIG come from the germline V gene (reference sequence). This CDR3 is 13 amino acids long. CDR3 DNA sequence: TGTGCCTGGAGTATTCGAGGCCCCTACGAGCAGTACTTC. Protein sequence: CAWSIRGPYEQYF.

The genes are TRBV4-3 and TRBJ1-1; TRBD1 aligns across 7 bases. CDR1 and CDR2 (germline): LGHNA, YSLEER. The CDR3 runs to 15 residues. With V trimmed by 6 bases and J by 4 bases, 11 bases remained unmatched. The CDR3 nucleotides read TGCGCCAGCAGTGGGTCGACAGGGCTAATCACTGAAGCTTTCTTT. Its translation is CASSGSTGLITEAFF.

The V and J genes are TRBV5-4 and TRBJ2-5, with 12 bases aligning to TRBD2. Germline V lookup: CDR1 SGHNT, CDR2 YYREEE (reference sequence). V was clipped by 6 bases and J by 1 base; unmatched bases: 7. This CDR3 has 16 residues. The CDR3 is CASTAPLAGGQETQYF. DNA of the CDR3: TGTGCCAGCACGGCCCCACTAGCGGGGGGCCAAGAGACCCAGTACTTC.

The chain uses TRBV28 and TRBJ2-3; D is perhaps TRBD2 (6 bases). Deletions cut 5 bases from V and 6 bases from J, with 24 bases between. Germline CDR1 MDHEN, CDR2 SYDVKM. This CDR3 comprises 17 residues. The CDR3 bases are TGTGCCAGCAGTACATCTCGCGGAGGGAGATCGTGGGATACGCAGTATTTT. This encodes CASSTSRGGRSWDTQYF.

The chain recombines TRBV5-4 with TRBJ2-2, with TRBD2 as a possible D gene (5 bases). Per the germline V gene, CDR1 is SGHNT and CDR2 is YYREEE (reference sequence). Trimming removed 2 bases from V and 5 bases from J, with 7 bases in between. This CDR3 region has 13 residues. The CDR3 spells CASSFRGTGELFF. As DNA, the CDR3 is TGTGCCAGCAGCTTCCGGGGTACCGGGGAGCTGTTTTTT.

This chain links TRBV7-2 with TRBJ1-5; D uncertain. V dropped 2 bases and J dropped 0 bases, with 5 bases sitting between them. The CDR3 totals 14 residues. CDR1 and CDR2 (germline): SGHTA, FQGNSA. CDR3 amino acids: CASSLQVSNQPQHF. The DNA for the CDR3 is TGTGCCAGCAGCTTACAGGTTAGCAATCAGCCCCAGCATTTT.

As concerns this clone: One end of the junction fails to match germline, which may point to a read error. The rearrangement links TRBV6-5 to TRBJ1-5; 7 bases are a match to TRBD1. CDR1 is MNHEY, CDR2 SVGAGI, per germline. This CDR3 is 15 amino acids long. DNA of the CDR3: TGTGCCAGCAGTTACTCCCGGACAGGAAATCATCCCCAGCATTTT. Protein: CASSYSRTGNHPQHF.

CDR3 nucleotide sequence: TGCGCCAGCAGCCAATACAGGGAAGGGAGCTATGGCTACACCTTC. It codes for CASSQYREGSYGYTF. The V call is TRBV4-3, the J call TRBJ1-2; D perhaps matches TRBD1 (6 bases). The CDR3 is made up of 15 amino acids. Trimming pared 2 bases from V and 4 bases from J, leaving 14 bases between. CDR1 LGHNA and CDR2 YSLEER come from the germline V gene.

The chain links TRBV19 to TRBJ1-1; D possibly corresponds to TRBD1 (5 bases). This CDR3 is built from 13 residues. CDR1 is LNHDA and CDR2 is SQIVND in the germline V gene (reference sequence). With 3 bases removed from V and 2 bases from J, the gap between germline ends came to 7 bases. This CDR3 reads CASSIRTNTEAFF. DNA of the CDR3: TGTGCCAGTAGTATTCGGACAAACACTGAAGCTTTCTTT.

The chain joins TRBV10-1 to TRBJ2-3, with D perhaps TRBD2 (7 bases). Germline V gene sequence: CDR1 WNHNN, CDR2 SYGVQD (reference sequence). The V end was cut by 8 bases, the J end by 0 bases, with 24 bases between. There are 18 residues in the CDR3. The CDR3 loop reads CASSLGASGESSTDTQYF. The CDR3 nucleotides are TGCGCCAGCTCCCTGGGGGCTAGCGGAGAATCTAGCACAGATACGCAGTATTTT.

This chain links TRBV15 with TRBJ1-2; D possibly corresponds to TRBD1 (5 bases). The CDR3 contains 14 residues. Germline V gene data show CDR1 as LNHNV and CDR2 as YYDKDF (reference sequence). The ends were cut back, 4 bases at V and 5 bases at J, with 14 bases in the middle. The CDR3 region has the DNA TGTGCCACCAGCACAACAGCGGGGCCTTATGGCTACACCTTC. This encodes CATSTTAGPYGYTF.